The clone carrying this T cell receptor (beta chain) was recorded a few times. The record originates from a study of T cells in Graves' hyperthyroidism and ophthalmopathy. From RNA transcripts, TCR beta CDR3 regions were amplified. Using the HTBI primer set, a first-round RT-PCR was run on the TCR CDR3. In TCRdb, the multiplex PCR reads were re-called with MiXCR into one record per CDR3 protein. The data contain over 700,000 distinct CDR3 sequences, around 38% of them singletons. No ophthalmopathy progression within 18 months constituted stable Graves' hyperthyroidism. These patients, aged 18 to 65, had recently diagnosed hyperthyroidism lasting under 2 months. Approximately 9.3 ml of fresh peripheral blood supplied the PBMCs. Input material: blood. The sequence came from a man between 18 and 29 years old with Graves' hyperthyroidism.

The CDR3 DNA sequence: TGCGCCAGCAGCACCTTTCGACAGGAGAACACTGAAGCTTTCTTT. Protein product: CASSTFRQENTEAFF. V usage is TRBV5-1 and J usage is TRBJ1-1; a weak D match, TRBD1 (6 bases). Trimming shortened V by 4 bases and J by 1 base, and 14 bases separated the two germline ends. The CDR3 length is 15 residues. Germline V gene data show CDR1 as SGHRS and CDR2 as YFSETQ.